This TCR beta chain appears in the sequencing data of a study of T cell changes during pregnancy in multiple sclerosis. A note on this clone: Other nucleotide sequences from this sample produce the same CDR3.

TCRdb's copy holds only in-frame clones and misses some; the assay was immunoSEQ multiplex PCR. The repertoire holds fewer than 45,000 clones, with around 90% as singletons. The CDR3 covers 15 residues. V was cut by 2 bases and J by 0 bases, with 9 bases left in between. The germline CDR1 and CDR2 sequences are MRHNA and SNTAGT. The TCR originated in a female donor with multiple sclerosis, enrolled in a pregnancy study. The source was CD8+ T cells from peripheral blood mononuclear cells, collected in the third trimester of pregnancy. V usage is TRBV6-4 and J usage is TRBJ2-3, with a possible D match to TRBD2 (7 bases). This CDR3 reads CASSDGGASTDTQYF. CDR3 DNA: TGTGCCAGCAGTGACGGGGGGGCAAGCACAGATACGCAGTATTTT.